The present TCR beta chain was sequenced within a study of T cells in Graves' hyperthyroidism and ophthalmopathy. Study-level findings and limits: Using 13 V-J features, a model discriminated ophthalmopathy from stable hyperthyroidism.

Trimming shortened V by 1 base and J by 7 bases, and 8 bases separated the two germline ends. The CDR3 extends over 12 amino acids. Germline CDR1 SGHNT, CDR2 YENEEA. The source material, RNA transcripts, was used to amplify TCR beta CDR3 regions. The TCR CDR3 was amplified in a first-round RT-PCR using the HTBI primer set. TCRdb itself ran the multiplex PCR reads through MiXCR, one entry per CDR3 protein. The table has under 650,000 distinct CDR3 sequences, around 15% seen once. This clonotype was seen many times. Its antigen is still unknown. Out of more than 8 ml of fresh peripheral blood came the PBMCs.

The sequencing sample was made of blood. The sequence was obtained from a woman aged 30 to 39 with Graves' hyperthyroidism. The chain combines TRBV11-3 with TRBJ2-7, with a tentative D call TRBD1 (5 bases). The DNA of the CDR3 is TGTGCCAGCAGCTTAGGACAGACGGAGCAGTACTTC. Protein product: CASSLGQTEQYF.